This TCR beta chain came from a study of blood T cell repertoires in COVID-19. The CDR3 runs to 13 residues. Germline lookup yields CDR1 SEHNR and CDR2 FQNEAQ (reference sequence). V was shortened by 2 bases and J by 1 base, with 5 bases between the two germline ends. Each participant's cohort was designated according to participant-reported clinical history. This clone was picked up one time. As originally analysed: Quantification of nucleated cells was approximated via reference gene primer amplification. The method was immunoSEQ multiplex PCR; TCRdb's version includes in-frame clones alone and lacks a portion of them. D and trimming come from the DNA, and the V and J calls and clone size come from that table. The sample yields 300,000 to 400,000 clones, approximately 90% seen once.

This clonotype originated in a woman between 18 and 30 years old who had recovered from COVID-19. What was sequenced was PBMCs or T cells enriched from blood (not recorded which). The V call is TRBV7-9, the J call TRBJ1-1; D may be TRBD1 (5 bases). Written as DNA, the CDR3 is TGTGCCAGCAGCTTAAGGGGGAACACTGAAGCTTTCTTT. Its translation: CASSLRGNTEAFF.